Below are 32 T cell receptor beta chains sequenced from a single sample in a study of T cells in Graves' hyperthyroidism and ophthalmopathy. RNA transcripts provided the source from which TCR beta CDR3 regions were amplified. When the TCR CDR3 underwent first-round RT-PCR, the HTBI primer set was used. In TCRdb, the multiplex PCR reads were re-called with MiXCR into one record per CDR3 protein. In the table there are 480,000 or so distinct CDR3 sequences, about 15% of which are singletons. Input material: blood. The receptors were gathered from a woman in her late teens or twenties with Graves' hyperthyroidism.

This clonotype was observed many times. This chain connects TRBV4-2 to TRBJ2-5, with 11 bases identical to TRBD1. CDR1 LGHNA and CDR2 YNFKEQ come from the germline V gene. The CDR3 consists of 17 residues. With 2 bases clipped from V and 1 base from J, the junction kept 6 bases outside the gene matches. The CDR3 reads CASSQPAGQGGQETQYF. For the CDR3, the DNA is TGTGCCAGCAGCCAACCGGCGGGACAGGGGGGCCAAGAGACCCAGTACTTC.

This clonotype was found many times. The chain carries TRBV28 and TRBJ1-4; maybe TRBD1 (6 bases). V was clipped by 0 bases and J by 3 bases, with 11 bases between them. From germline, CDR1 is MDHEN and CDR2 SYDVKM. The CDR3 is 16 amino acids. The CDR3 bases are TGTGCCAGCAGTTTATGGATGGGGGCCGCTAATGAAAAACTGTTTTTT. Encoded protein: CASSLWMGAANEKLFF.

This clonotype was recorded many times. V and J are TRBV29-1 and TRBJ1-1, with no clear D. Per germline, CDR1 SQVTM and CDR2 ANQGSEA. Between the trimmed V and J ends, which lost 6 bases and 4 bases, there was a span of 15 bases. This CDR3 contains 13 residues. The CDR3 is CSVGSPGGTEAFF. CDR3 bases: TGCAGCGTGGGGAGCCCAGGAGGCACTGAAGCTTTCTTT.

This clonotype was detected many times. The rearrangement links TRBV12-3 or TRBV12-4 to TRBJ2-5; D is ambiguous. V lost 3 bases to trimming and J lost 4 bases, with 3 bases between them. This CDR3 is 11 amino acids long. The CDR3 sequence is CASSFTETQYF. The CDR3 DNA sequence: TGTGCCAGCAGTTTCACAGAGACCCAGTACTTC.

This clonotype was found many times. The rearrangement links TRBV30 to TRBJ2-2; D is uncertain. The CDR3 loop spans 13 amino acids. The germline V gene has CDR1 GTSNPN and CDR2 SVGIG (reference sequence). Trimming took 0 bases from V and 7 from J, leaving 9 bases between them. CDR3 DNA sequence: TGTGCCTGGAGTGTGCGCGTCCACGGGGAGCTGTTTTTT. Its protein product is CAWSVRVHGELFF. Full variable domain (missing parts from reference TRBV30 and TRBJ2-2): SQTIHQWPATLVQPVGSPLSLECTVEGTSNPNLYWYRQAAGRGLQLLFYSVGIGQISSEVPQNLSASRPQDRQFILSSKKLLLSDSGFYLCAWSVRVHGELFFGEGSRLTVL.

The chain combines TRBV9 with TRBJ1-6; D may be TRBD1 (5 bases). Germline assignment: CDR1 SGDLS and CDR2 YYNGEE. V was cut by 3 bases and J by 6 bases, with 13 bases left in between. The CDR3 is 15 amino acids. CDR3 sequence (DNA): TGTGCCAGCAGCGGAGATGACAGAGTTAATTCACCCCTCCACTTT. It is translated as CASSGDDRVNSPLHF.

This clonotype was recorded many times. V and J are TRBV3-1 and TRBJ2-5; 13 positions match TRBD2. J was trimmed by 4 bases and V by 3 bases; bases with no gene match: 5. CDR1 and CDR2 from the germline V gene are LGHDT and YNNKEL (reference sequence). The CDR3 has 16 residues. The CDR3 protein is CASSQRTSGRRETQYF. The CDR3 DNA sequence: TGTGCCAGCAGCCAGAGGACTAGCGGGAGAAGAGAGACCCAGTACTTC.

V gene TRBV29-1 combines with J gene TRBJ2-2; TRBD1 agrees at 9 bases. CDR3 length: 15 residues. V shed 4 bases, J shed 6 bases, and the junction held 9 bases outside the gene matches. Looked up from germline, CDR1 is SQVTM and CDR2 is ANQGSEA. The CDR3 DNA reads TGCAGCGTTGCCTTTGGGACAGGGAAGGCCGGGGAGCTGTTTTTT. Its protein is CSVAFGTGKAGELFF.

The CDR3, as DNA: TGTGCCACTAGATTCGGGACACTTGGAAACACCATATATTTT. Translated: CATRFGTLGNTIYF. V is TRBV7-9 and J is TRBJ1-3; TRBD1 is a possible D gene (6 bases). V dropped 10 bases and J dropped 3 bases, with 16 bases sitting between them. Germline-derived CDR1 and CDR2 are SEHNR and FQNEAQ (reference sequence). CDR3 length equals 14 residues.

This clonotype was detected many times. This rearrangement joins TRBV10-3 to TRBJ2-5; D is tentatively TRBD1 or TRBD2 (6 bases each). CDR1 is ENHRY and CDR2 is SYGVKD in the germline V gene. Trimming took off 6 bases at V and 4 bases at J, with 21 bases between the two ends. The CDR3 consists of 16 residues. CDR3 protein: CAISPQGLGSLETQYF. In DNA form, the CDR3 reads TGTGCCATCAGCCCCCAGGGGCTCGGGAGTTTAGAGACCCAGTACTTC.

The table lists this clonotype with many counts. The DNA of the CDR3 is TGCGCCAGCAGCCCGGGGGCCGCTAATTCACCCCTCCACTTT. As protein: CASSPGAANSPLHF. The J gene is TRBJ1-6, the V gene TRBV5-1; D is possibly TRBD1 (6 bases). CDR1 is SGHRS, CDR2 YFSETQ, per germline. The V and J ends lost 4 bases and 6 bases respectively, with 11 bases between them. This CDR3 is 14 amino acids long.

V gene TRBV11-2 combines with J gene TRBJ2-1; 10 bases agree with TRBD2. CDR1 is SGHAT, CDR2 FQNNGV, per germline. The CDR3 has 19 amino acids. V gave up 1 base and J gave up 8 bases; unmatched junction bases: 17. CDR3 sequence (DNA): TGTGCCAGCAGCTTAGGTTTAGGCGGGTCTAGCGGGAGAGCCTATGAGCAGTTCTTC. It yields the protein CASSLGLGGSSGRAYEQFF.

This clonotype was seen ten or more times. In DNA form, the CDR3 reads TGTGCCAGCAGTGTTGCGGGGACGAACACTGAAGCTTTCTTT. Translated: CASSVAGTNTEAFF. The chain combines TRBV2 with TRBJ1-1; D may be TRBD1 (5 bases). The CDR3 extends over 14 amino acids. Germline V gene lookup returns CDR1 SNHLY and CDR2 FYNNEI. Trimming left V 4 bases short and J 1 base short, with 10 bases between.

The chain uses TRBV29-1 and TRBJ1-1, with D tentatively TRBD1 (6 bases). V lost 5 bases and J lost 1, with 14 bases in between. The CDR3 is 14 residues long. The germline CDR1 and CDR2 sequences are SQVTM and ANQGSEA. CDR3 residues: CSVLAPDRNTEAFF. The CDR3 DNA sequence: TGCAGCGTTCTAGCCCCGGACAGGAACACTGAAGCTTTCTTT.

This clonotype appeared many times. Here the CDR3 DNA reads TGTGCCTGGAGTGATTCGTTGGGGGGCCAGCCCCAGCATTTT. This encodes CAWSDSLGGQPQHF. The J gene is TRBJ1-5, the V gene TRBV30; the D gene is possibly TRBD1 (6 bases). Deletions cut 1 base from V and 7 bases from J, with 14 bases between. There are 14 residues in the CDR3. Germline V gene sequence: CDR1 GTSNPN, CDR2 SVGIG (reference sequence). Full variable domain (missing parts from reference TRBV30 and TRBJ1-5): SQTIHQWPATLVQPVGSPLSLECTVEGTSNPNLYWYRQAAGRGLQLLFYSVGIGQISSEVPQNLSASRPQDRQFILSSKKLLLSDSGFYLCAWSDSLGGQPQHFGDGTRLSIL.

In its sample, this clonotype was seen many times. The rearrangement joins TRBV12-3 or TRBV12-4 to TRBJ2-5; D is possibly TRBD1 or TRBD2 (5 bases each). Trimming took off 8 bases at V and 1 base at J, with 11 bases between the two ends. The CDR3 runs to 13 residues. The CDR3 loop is CASPRGLQETQYF. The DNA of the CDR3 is TGTGCCAGCCCCCGGGGCCTCCAAGAGACCCAGTACTTC.

DNA for the CDR3: TGTGCCAGCAGCGGAGAAGAGCAGTTCTTC. Its protein is CASSGEEQFF. The chain couples TRBV11-3 to TRBJ2-1; no firm D call. V was pared by 5 bases and J by 10 bases, with 6 bases between. The CDR3 has 10 residues. CDR1 SGHNT and CDR2 YENEEA come from the germline V gene. Based on the CDR3 plus reference TRBV11-3 and TRBJ2-1, the full variable domain is EAGVVQSPRYKIIEKKQPVAFWCNPISGHNTLYWYLQNLGQGPELLIRYENEEAVDDSQLPKDRFSAERLKGVDSTLKIQPAELGDSAVYLCASSGEEQFFGPGTRLTVL.

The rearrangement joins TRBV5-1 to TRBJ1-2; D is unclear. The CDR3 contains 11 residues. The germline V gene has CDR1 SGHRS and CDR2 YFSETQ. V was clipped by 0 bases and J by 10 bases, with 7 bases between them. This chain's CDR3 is CASSLDTVYTF. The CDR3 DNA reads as TGCGCCAGCAGCTTGGATACCGTCTACACCTTC.

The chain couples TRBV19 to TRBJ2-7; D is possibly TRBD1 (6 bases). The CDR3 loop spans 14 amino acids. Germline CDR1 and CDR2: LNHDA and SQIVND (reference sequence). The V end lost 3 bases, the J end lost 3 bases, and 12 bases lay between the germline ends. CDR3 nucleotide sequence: TGTGCCAGTAGTATTGGGGACACCCGCTACGAGCAGTACTTC. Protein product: CASSIGDTRYEQYF.

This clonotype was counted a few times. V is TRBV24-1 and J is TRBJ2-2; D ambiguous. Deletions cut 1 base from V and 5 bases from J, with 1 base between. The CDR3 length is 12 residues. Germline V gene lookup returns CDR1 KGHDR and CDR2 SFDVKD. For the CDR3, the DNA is TGTGCCACCAGTGATTTTACCGGGGAGCTGTTTTTT. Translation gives CATSDFTGELFF.

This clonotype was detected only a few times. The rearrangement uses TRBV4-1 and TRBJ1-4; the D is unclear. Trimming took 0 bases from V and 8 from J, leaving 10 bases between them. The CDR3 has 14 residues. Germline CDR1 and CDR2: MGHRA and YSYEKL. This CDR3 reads CASSQDAKGEKLFF. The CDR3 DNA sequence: TGCGCCAGCAGCCAAGATGCTAAAGGGGAAAAACTGTTTTTT.

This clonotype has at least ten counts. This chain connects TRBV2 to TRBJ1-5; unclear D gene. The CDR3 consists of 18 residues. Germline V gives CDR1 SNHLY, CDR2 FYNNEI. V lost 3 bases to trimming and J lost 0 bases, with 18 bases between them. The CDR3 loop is CASSEGSVAYYSNQPQHF. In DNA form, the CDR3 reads TGTGCCAGCAGTGAGGGAAGCGTAGCGTACTATAGCAATCAGCCCCAGCATTTT.

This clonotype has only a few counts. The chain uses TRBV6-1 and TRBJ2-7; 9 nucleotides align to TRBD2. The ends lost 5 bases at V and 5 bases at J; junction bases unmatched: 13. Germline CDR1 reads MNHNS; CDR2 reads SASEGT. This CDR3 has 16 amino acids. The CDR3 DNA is TGTGCCAGCAGTTATGGGCCGCTAGCGGGATGGGACGAGCAGTACGTC. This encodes CASSYGPLAGWDEQYV.

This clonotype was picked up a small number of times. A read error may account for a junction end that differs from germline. The CDR3: CASSFHENYEQYF. The CDR3 DNA is TGTGCTAGCAGCTTTCATGAAAACTACGAGCAGTACTTC. The J gene is TRBJ2-7, the V gene TRBV7-7; D is uncertain. The CDR3 is 13 amino acids. Germline CDR1 and CDR2: SSHAT and FNYEAQ (reference sequence).

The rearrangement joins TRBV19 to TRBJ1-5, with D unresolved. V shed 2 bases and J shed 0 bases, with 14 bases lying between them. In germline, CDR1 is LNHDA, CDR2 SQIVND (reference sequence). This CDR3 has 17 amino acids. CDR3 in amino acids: CASSISQPYYSNQPQHF. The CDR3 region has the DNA TGTGCCAGTAGTATATCTCAACCGTATTATAGCAATCAGCCCCAGCATTTT.

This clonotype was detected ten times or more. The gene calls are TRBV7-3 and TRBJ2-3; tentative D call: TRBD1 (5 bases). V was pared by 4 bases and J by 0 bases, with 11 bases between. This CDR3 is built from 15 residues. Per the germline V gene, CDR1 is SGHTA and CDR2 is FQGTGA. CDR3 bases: TGTGCCAGCAGCTCCGGACAAACTAGCACAGATACGCAGTATTTT. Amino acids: CASSSGQTSTDTQYF.

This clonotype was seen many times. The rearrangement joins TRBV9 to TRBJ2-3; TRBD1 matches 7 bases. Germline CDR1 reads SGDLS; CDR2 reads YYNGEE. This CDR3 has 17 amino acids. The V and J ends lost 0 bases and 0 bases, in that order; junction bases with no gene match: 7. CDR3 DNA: TGTGCCAGCAGCGTAGCTGCGACAGGGTTGAGCACAGATACGCAGTATTTT. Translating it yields CASSVAATGLSTDTQYF.

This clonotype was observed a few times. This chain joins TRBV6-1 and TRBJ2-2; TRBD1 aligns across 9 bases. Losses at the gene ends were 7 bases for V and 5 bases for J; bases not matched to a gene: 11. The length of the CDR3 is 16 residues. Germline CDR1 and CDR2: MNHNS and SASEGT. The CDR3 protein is CASIGVWTGVTGELFF. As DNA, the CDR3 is TGTGCCAGCATAGGGGTGTGGACAGGGGTTACCGGGGAGCTGTTTTTT.

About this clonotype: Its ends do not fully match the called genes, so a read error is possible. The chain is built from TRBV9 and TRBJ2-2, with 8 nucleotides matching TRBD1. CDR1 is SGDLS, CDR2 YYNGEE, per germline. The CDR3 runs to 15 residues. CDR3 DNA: TGTGCCAGCGGCGTAGGACAGGGAGATACCGGGGAGCTGTTTTTT. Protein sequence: CASGVGQGDTGELFF.

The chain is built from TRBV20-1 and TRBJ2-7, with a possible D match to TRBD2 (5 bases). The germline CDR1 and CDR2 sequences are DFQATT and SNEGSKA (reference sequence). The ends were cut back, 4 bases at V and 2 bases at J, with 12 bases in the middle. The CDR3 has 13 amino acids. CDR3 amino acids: CSAKSGNTYEQYF. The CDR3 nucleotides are TGCAGTGCTAAGAGCGGTAACACCTACGAGCAGTACTTC.

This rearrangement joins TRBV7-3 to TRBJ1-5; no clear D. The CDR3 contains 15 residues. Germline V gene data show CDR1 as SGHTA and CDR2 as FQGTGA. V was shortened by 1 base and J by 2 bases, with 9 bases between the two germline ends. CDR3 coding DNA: TGTGCCAGCAGCTTAAGCGGGGAGGGCAATCAGCCCCAGCATTTT. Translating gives CASSLSGEGNQPQHF.

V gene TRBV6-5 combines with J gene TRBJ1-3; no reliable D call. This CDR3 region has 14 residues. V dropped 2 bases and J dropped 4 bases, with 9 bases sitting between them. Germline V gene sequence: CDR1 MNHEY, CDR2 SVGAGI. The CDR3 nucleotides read TGTGCCAGCAGTTACGGAGGTACCGGAAACACCATATATTTT. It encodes CASSYGGTGNTIYF.